This T cell receptor (beta chain) emerged from a study of blood T cell repertoires in COVID-19. Overall study context: The origin of the acute and convalescent COVID-19 samples was the United States, Italy and Spain. From T cells, B-cell-depleted T cells, or PBMCs came the material, which was cDNA or gDNA.

Sequencing used immunoSEQ multiplex PCR; TCRdb keeps in-frame clones, though not all of them. The table records about 230,000 clones, 75% to 90% of them present only once. Germline CDR1 SGHRS, CDR2 YFSETQ. This CDR3 is built from 15 residues. Trimming removed 4 bases from V and 2 bases from J, with 14 bases in between. This sequence originates from a woman aged 65 to 85 with active or convalescent COVID-19. This sequence joins TRBV5-1 and TRBJ2-3, with a possible D match to TRBD1 (5 bases). The sample consisted of peripheral blood. The CDR3 is CASSPRDRDTDTQYF. DNA of the CDR3: TGCGCCAGCAGCCCCCGCGACAGAGACACAGATACGCAGTATTTT.